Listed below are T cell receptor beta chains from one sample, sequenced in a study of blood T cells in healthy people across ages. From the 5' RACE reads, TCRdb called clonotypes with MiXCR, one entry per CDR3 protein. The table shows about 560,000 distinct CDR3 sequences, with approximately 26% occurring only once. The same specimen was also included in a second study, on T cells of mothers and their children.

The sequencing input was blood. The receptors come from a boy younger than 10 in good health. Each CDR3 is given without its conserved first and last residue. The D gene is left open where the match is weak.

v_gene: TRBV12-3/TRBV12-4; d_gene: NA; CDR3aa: ASRYSGSDKQY
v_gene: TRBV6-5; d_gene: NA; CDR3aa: ASSLVWSGEQF
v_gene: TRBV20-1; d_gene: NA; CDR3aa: SASRGAETGELF
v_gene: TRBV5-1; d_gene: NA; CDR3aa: ASSLEVVGGSSPLH
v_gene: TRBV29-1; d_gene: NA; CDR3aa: SAEHGVGALNTEAF
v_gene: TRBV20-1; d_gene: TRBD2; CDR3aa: SAKGTSGFLLSNEQF
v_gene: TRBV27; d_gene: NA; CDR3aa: ASYPEPGRKGELF
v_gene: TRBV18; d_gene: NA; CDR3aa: ASSPERVRTDTQY
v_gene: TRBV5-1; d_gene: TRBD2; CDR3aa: ASRSLTSGGRELF
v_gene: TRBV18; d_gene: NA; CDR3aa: ASSPKRTDTQY
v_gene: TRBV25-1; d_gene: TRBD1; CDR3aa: ASSEWGTGDDTQY
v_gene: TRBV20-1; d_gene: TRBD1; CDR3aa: SARDRRLQETQY
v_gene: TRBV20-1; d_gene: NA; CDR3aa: SALGTYEQY
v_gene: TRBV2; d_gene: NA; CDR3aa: ASSDSGTTTNYGYT
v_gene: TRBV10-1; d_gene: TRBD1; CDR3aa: ASGGTGNTGELF
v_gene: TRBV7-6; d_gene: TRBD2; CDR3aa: ASSLPAGPSTYEQY
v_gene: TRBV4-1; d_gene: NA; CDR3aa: ASARGGLSGELF
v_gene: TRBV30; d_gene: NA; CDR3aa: AWSRRVNEKLF
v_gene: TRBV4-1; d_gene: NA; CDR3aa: ASSQDFVRDSGYT
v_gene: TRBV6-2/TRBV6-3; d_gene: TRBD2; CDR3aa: ASSTSEQETQY
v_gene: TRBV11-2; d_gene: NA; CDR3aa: ASSLIPSESSYNEQF
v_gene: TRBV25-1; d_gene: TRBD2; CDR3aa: ASSAMGTSGRGDTQY
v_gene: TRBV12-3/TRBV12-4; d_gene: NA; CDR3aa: ASSFRTANTEAF
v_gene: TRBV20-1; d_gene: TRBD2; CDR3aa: SARGPGTSGSLNTGELF
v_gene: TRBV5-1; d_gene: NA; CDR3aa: ASSLRQGNTGELF
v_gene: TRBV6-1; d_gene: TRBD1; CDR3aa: ASSIIKGQGAPQPQH
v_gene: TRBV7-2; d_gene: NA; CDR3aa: ASSSGDHLREQF
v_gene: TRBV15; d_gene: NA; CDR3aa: ATSRWPRTEGTEAF